Listed here are 12 T cell receptor beta chains from one sample, sequenced in a study of cytomegalovirus exposure and HLA in healthy donors. Vbeta (60) and Jbeta (13) primers were used in the PCR. Sequenced by immunoSEQ multiplex PCR; TCRdb stores in-frame clones only, minus some. This sample has 150,000 to 200,000 clones, with around four fifths found just once. Sequencing used PBMCs. Source of these receptors: a woman between 40 and 50 years old in good health and CMV-seronegative.

This sequence joins TRBV7-3 and TRBJ2-7, with 10 positions matching TRBD2. The CDR3 totals 15 residues. Germline V gene lookup returns CDR1 SGHTA and CDR2 FQGTGA. V lost 5 bases and J lost 5; bases outside the gene matches: 9. The CDR3 nucleotides are TGTGCCAGCAGCCCCACCCCCGGGACTAGCGACGAGCAGTACTTC. It specifies CASSPTPGTSDEQYF.

The chain combines TRBV19 with TRBJ2-1, with no clear D. The V end was cut by 6 bases, the J end by 0 bases, with 6 bases between. Germline lookup yields CDR1 LNHDA and CDR2 SQIVND (reference sequence). The CDR3 length is 13 residues. Here the CDR3 DNA reads TGTGCCAGTAGAGAGAGCTCCTACAATGAGCAGTTCTTC. As protein: CASRESSYNEQFF. Looking up the rest from reference TRBV19 and TRBJ2-1 gives the full variable domain: DGGITQSPKYLFRKEGQNVTLSCEQNLNHDAMYWYRQDPGQGLRLIYYSQIVNDFQKGDIAEGYSVSREKKESFPLTVTSAQKNPTAFYLCASRESSYNEQFFGPGTRLTVL.

In its sample, this clone was seen a few times. This chain joins TRBV7-9 and TRBJ1-4; perhaps TRBD1 as D (6 bases). The CDR3 is made up of 14 amino acids. Trimming stripped 5 bases from V and 3 bases from J, with 10 bases between. The V gene's germline CDR1 is SEHNR and CDR2 FQNEAQ (reference sequence). CDR3 in DNA: TGTGCCAGCAGCCCAGGGGTAGCTAATGAAAAACTGTTTTTT. It encodes CASSPGVANEKLFF.

The chain has TRBV18 and TRBJ1-1; no firm D call. The CDR3 runs to 13 residues. Trimming pared 2 bases from V and 2 bases from J, leaving 6 bases between. Per the germline V gene, CDR1 is KGHSH and CDR2 is LQKENI. As DNA, the CDR3 is TGTGCCAGCTCACCAGGAGCAAACACTGAAGCTTTCTTT. This gives the protein CASSPGANTEAFF. The full variable domain, completed using reference TRBV18 and TRBJ1-1, is NAGVMQNPRHLVRRRGQEARLRCSPMKGHSHVYWYRQLPEEGLKFMVYLQKENIIDESGMPKERFSAEFPKEGPSILRIQQVVRGDSAAYFCASSPGANTEAFFGQGTRLTVV.

This chain joins TRBV7-2 and TRBJ1-4; TRBD1 matches at 9 bases. Germline values: CDR1 SGHTA, CDR2 FQGNSA. With 1 base clipped from V and 6 bases from J, the junction kept 6 bases outside the gene matches. The CDR3 is 16 residues long. CDR3 sequence: CASSLGLDRGDEKLFF. The CDR3 DNA follows: TGTGCCAGCAGCTTAGGATTAGACAGGGGGGATGAAAAACTGTTTTTT.

The V and J genes are TRBV30 and TRBJ1-1; no clear D. V was cut by 3 bases and J by 7 bases, with 6 bases left in between. The CDR3 extends over 10 amino acids. CDR1 is GTSNPN, CDR2 SVGIG, per germline (reference sequence). The CDR3 loop is CAWRKREAFF. DNA of the CDR3: TGTGCCTGGAGGAAGCGTGAAGCTTTCTTT.

The chain links TRBV10-3 to TRBJ2-2, with a possible D match to TRBD2 (6 bases). The germline V gene has CDR1 ENHRY and CDR2 SYGVKD. V was pared by 0 bases and J by 0 bases, with 8 bases between. The CDR3 loop spans 16 amino acids. CDR3 region: CAISESSGSNTGELFF. As DNA, the CDR3 is TGTGCCATCAGTGAGTCTAGCGGATCGAACACCGGGGAGCTGTTTTTT.

This clone has just a few counts. The gene calls are TRBV4-1 and TRBJ2-3; weak D call: TRBD2 (6 bases). CDR1 is MGHRA and CDR2 is YSYEKL in the germline V gene. The CDR3 length is 16 residues. The ends were cut back, 0 bases at V and 4 bases at J, with 14 bases in the middle. The CDR3 here is CASSQEPPGRADTQYF. DNA of the CDR3: TGCGCCAGCAGCCAAGAGCCTCCCGGGAGAGCAGATACGCAGTATTTT.

The V gene is TRBV5-1, the J gene TRBJ2-7; 10 positions agree with TRBD2. The germline gives CDR1 SGHRS, CDR2 YFSETQ. The trim removed 1 base at V and 6 bases at J, leaving 7 bases unmatched. The CDR3 sequence is 15 residues long. CDR3 region: CASSLSGRAEGEQYF. Here the CDR3 DNA reads TGCGCCAGCAGCTTGAGCGGGAGGGCCGAGGGCGAGCAGTACTTC.

The V gene is TRBV11-2, the J gene TRBJ2-5; maybe TRBD2 (6 bases). Trimming pared 1 base from V and 1 base from J, leaving 7 bases between. The CDR3 runs to 14 residues. CDR1 and CDR2 (germline): SGHAT, FQNNGV. Here the CDR3 reads CASSLGGTQETQYF. The DNA for the CDR3 is TGTGCCAGCAGCTTAGGCGGGACCCAAGAGACCCAGTACTTC.

The chain uses TRBV6-1 and TRBJ2-7; 7 bases line up with TRBD1. Trimming took 6 bases from V and 6 from J; bases not matched to a gene: 11. In germline, CDR1 is MNHNS, CDR2 SASEGT. CDR3 length: 14 residues. The CDR3: CASRAWDSLVEQYV. CDR3 DNA sequence: TGTGCCAGCAGGGCTTGGGACAGCCTTGTCGAGCAGTACGTC.

This rearrangement joins TRBV6-4 to TRBJ1-1; no firm D call. In germline, CDR1 is MRHNA, CDR2 SNTAGT. Trimming removed 4 bases at V and 1 base at J, with 7 bases between. The CDR3 totals 13 residues. CDR3 DNA: TGTGCCAGCAGTGTTTATAGGAACACTGAAGCTTTCTTT. Protein product: CASSVYRNTEAFF.